This entry describes one T cell receptor beta chain. This sample is part of a study of blood T cell repertoires in COVID-19. As for the study in general: The origin of the acute and convalescent COVID-19 samples was the United States, Italy and Spain. PBMCs, B-cell-depleted T cells, or T cells were the source of the cDNA or gDNA that made up the material.

Original processing methods: Estimation of nucleated cell counts was performed using reference gene primer amplification. Sequencing used immunoSEQ multiplex PCR; TCRdb keeps in-frame clones, though not all of them. V, J and clone size reflect that table, while D and trimming were determined from the DNA. Among 100,000 or so clones listed, about 85% were seen once. The origin of this receptor is a middle-aged man with active or convalescent COVID-19. Input material: peripheral blood.

The CDR3 bases are TGCGCCAGCAGCTTTATCCCCTTCCAGGGTGGGGAGCAGTACTTC. It yields the protein CASSFIPFQGGEQYF. V gene TRBV5-1 combines with J gene TRBJ2-7; TRBD1 is a possible D gene (5 bases). Trimming cost V 2 bases and J 7 bases, with 19 bases left between them. Per the germline V gene, CDR1 is SGHRS and CDR2 is YFSETQ. The CDR3 is 15 residues long.